This T cell receptor beta chain was observed in a study of naive and memory T cell subsets. General study results and limits: From naive to CM, EM and EMRA, diversity decreased and Gini increased. Naive repertoires, especially CD8, held a few larger clonotypes, possibly memory cells re-expressing CD45RA. TCR abundance followed a power law differing between naive and memory subsets. Over 95% of naive TCR sequences appeared only once after error correction, unlike memory subsets.

The CDR3 spans 16 residues. Per the germline V gene, CDR1 is ENHRY and CDR2 is SYGVKD. This clonotype has more than one count but fewer than ten. Its antigen is currently unknown. One end of the junction fails to match germline, which may point to a read error. The beta constant-region primer was an equimolar mix of two oligonucleotides covering TRBC1 and TRBC2. Four rounds of PCR amplified the ligated cDNA using nested alpha and beta constant-region primers plus SP2. From the UMI-ligation and nested PCR reads, TCRdb called clonotypes with MiXCR, one entry per CDR3 protein. Of approximately 140,000 distinct CDR3 sequences in the sample, approximately 21% were seen once. Alpha and beta libraries were amplified separately from the second PCR onward.

The sample consisted of naive CD8+ T cells from blood. V and J are TRBV10-3 and TRBJ2-1; 8 bases line up with TRBD2. The receptor's source is a human donor in good health. The CDR3 DNA sequence: TGTGCCATCAGCGAGTCATCGGGACTAGCCTACAATGAGCAGTTCTTC. Translated: CAISESSGLAYNEQFF.